The clone carrying this TCR beta chain appeared many times. This entry is derived from a study of response to subunit inactivated influenza vaccine. This CDR3 is built from 15 residues. Trimming took off 2 bases at V and 4 bases at J, with 14 bases between the two ends. TCRdb reprocessed the RT-PCR reads via MiXCR and lists one record per CDR3 protein. The data contain under 550,000 distinct CDR3 sequences, 6% to 9% of them seen just once; the ten biggest clones take up around 13%. The clonotype was recovered from a man aged 45 to 75 who received an inactivated influenza vaccine. V gene TRBV12-3 or TRBV12-4 combines with J gene TRBJ1-1; D is uncertain. The specimen comprised PBMCs from blood, sampled around 25 months after vaccination. The CDR3 protein is CASSLRWVDPTEAFF. CDR3 bases: TGTGCCAGCAGTTTAAGGTGGGTGGACCCCACTGAAGCTTTCTTT.